What follows describes a single T cell receptor (beta chain). The data were obtained in a study of blood T cell repertoires in COVID-19. Overall study context: Donors in the United States, Italy and Spain gave samples during acute or convalescent COVID-19. From T cells, B-cell-depleted T cells, or PBMCs came the material, which was cDNA or gDNA.

Authors' processing steps: Estimates of nucleated cell counts were drawn from the amplification of reference gene primers. Generated by immunoSEQ multiplex PCR, the TCRdb table keeps only in-frame clones and is missing some. V, J and clone size are those of that table, while D and trimming were read from the DNA. The sample yields about 89,000 clones, around 80% seen once. Unmatched junction bases numbered 13, after V lost 1 base and J lost 3 bases. The CDR3 runs to 20 residues. Germline CDR1 and CDR2: LGHNA and YNFKEQ. The sequenced material came from peripheral blood. The rearrangement uses TRBV4-2 and TRBJ2-3; 13 bases are a match to TRBD2. The source of this sequence is a man aged 65-85 years with acute or convalescent COVID-19. The CDR3 is CASSQVIGLAGDEGTDTQYF. For the CDR3, the DNA is TGTGCCAGCAGCCAAGTGATTGGACTAGCGGGAGATGAAGGAACAGATACGCAGTATTTT.